The clone carrying this T cell receptor (beta chain) came up once. Per germline, CDR1 SGHTA and CDR2 FQGNSA. V was shortened by 5 bases and J by 4 bases, with 14 bases between the two germline ends. The CDR3 extends over 14 amino acids. The sample is drawn from a study of blood T cell repertoires in COVID-19. About the study: The analysed material was cDNA or gDNA that came from T cells, B-cell-depleted T cells, or PBMCs.

Original processing methods: Reference gene primer amplification in the assay estimated nucleated cell counts. The repertoire was sequenced with immunoSEQ multiplex PCR; TCRdb's copy has only in-frame clones and lacks some. V, J and clone size are taken as reported in that table, and D and trimming were inferred from the DNA itself. The table lists about 380,000 clones, roughly nine tenths of them singletons. The sample taken for sequencing was peripheral blood. V usage is TRBV7-2 and J usage is TRBJ2-5; D is unresolved. This TCR was sampled from a man aged 40-49 years with acute or convalescent COVID-19. CDR3 loop: CASSQEVFSETQYF. CDR3 sequence (DNA): TGTGCCAGCAGCCAAGAGGTTTTCTCAGAGACCCAGTACTTC.